The 32 T cell receptor beta chains given below trace back to one sample, sequenced in a study of blood T cell repertoires in COVID-19. TCRdb's table, derived via immunoSEQ multiplex PCR, lists solely in-frame clones and lacks some. Of fewer than 100,000 clones detected, roughly 80% appear once; the ten largest clones hold approximately 22%. The sequenced sample was peripheral blood. These receptors were obtained from a human donor in a cohort sampled during active COVID-19.

This rearrangement joins TRBV3-1 (or the pseudogene TRBV3-2) to TRBJ1-3; TRBD1 aligns across 7 bases. Trimming cost V 3 bases and J 3 bases; bases outside gene matches: 5. The CDR3 consists of 15 residues. Germline lookup yields CDR1 LGHDT and CDR2 YNNKEL (reference sequence). CDR3 coding DNA: TGTGCCAGCAGCCAGATACAGGGGAATGGAAACACCATATATTTT. This encodes CASSQIQGNGNTIYF.

The CDR3 DNA is TGTGCCAGCAGCGGTAGTGGGGCAAGCTCCTACAATGAGCAGTTCTTC. This sequence encodes CASSGSGASSYNEQFF. The chain couples TRBV11-3 to TRBJ2-1; possible D gene TRBD1, 5 bases. Trimming left V 5 bases short and J 0 bases short, with 14 bases between. This CDR3 spans 16 amino acids. Per the germline V gene, CDR1 is SGHNT and CDR2 is YENEEA.

V gene TRBV27 combines with J gene TRBJ2-3; the match to TRBD2 covers 8 bases. CDR3 length: 16 residues. CDR1 is MNHEY, CDR2 SMNVEV, per germline (reference sequence). J gave up 2 bases and V 5 bases, and 9 bases lay outside the gene matches. The DNA for the CDR3 is TGTGCCAGCAGTCTCCGGACTAGCAGAATCACAGATACGCAGTATTTT. Protein sequence: CASSLRTSRITDTQYF.

V and J are TRBV5-1 and TRBJ2-1, with a weak D call TRBD1 (5 bases). The germline V and J ends were trimmed by 5 bases and 5 bases, with 11 bases remaining between them. Germline values: CDR1 SGHRS, CDR2 YFSETQ. CDR3 length: 13 amino acids. In nucleotides, the CDR3 is TGCGCCAGCAGTTTGACAGCTAACAATGAGCAGTTCTTC. Its protein is CASSLTANNEQFF.

This clone was picked up one time. The rearrangement uses TRBV7-9 and TRBJ1-3; D gene uncertain. The CDR3 loop spans 15 amino acids. Trimming cost V 4 bases and J 4 bases, with 14 bases left between them. CDR1 is SEHNR and CDR2 is FQNEAQ in the germline V gene (reference sequence). This CDR3 is CASSWGSGPGNTIYF. The CDR3 bases are TGTGCCAGCAGCTGGGGAAGCGGACCCGGAAACACCATATATTTT.

This clone has a handful of counts. This rearrangement joins TRBV3-1 (or the pseudogene TRBV3-2) to TRBJ2-1; the D gene is possibly TRBD2 (6 bases). V was trimmed by 4 bases and J by 5 bases, leaving 12 bases between them. Germline V CDR1 and CDR2: LGHDT, YNNKEL (reference sequence). This CDR3 has 14 amino acids. The DNA for the CDR3 is TGTGCCAGCAGCCGGAGGGCCGTCCACAATGAGCAGTTCTTC. This encodes CASSRRAVHNEQFF.

The chain carries TRBV28 and TRBJ1-4, with 8 bases fitting TRBD1. Germline values: CDR1 MDHEN, CDR2 SYDVKM. There are 16 residues in the CDR3. J gave up 1 base and V 6 bases, and 7 bases lay outside the gene matches. The chain's CDR3 is CASRQSGTGTNEKLFF. CDR3 bases: TGTGCCAGCAGACAAAGCGGGACAGGAACTAATGAAAAACTGTTTTTT.

V gene TRBV6-6 combines with J gene TRBJ2-7, with D perhaps matching TRBD2 (6 bases). The CDR3 has 15 residues. The germline V gene encodes CDR1 MNHNY and CDR2 SVGAGI (reference sequence). The V gene lost 2 bases and the J gene lost 5 bases, with 16 bases spanning the gap. The CDR3 here is CASSYGGGDPDEQYF. DNA of the CDR3: TGTGCCAGCAGTTACGGCGGCGGGGATCCGGACGAGCAGTACTTC.

The chain combines TRBV4-3 with TRBJ1-4; TRBD1 is a possible D gene (6 bases). Deletions cut 0 bases from V and 7 bases from J, with 18 bases between. This CDR3 region has 17 residues. Germline CDR1 LGHNA, CDR2 YSLEER. CDR3 nucleotides: TGCGCCAGCAGCCAAGATTCCGCGGGGGCCGGGGGTGAAAAACTGTTTTTT. The encoded protein is CASSQDSAGAGGEKLFF.

The chain recombines TRBV30 with TRBJ1-1, with D tentatively TRBD1 (6 bases). V dropped 6 bases and J dropped 11 bases, with 13 bases sitting between them. The CDR3 length is 10 residues. Germline lookup yields CDR1 GTSNPN and CDR2 SVGIG (reference sequence). The CDR3 protein is CACRQVVAFF. DNA for the CDR3: TGTGCCTGCCGACAGGTCGTTGCTTTCTTT.

The DNA for the CDR3 is TGCGCCAGCAGCCAAGATCTTAGAGCGGGAGGAGTGTCCGGGGAGCTGTTTTTT. The encoded protein is CASSQDLRAGGVSGELFF. The chain has TRBV4-3 and TRBJ2-2; 9 bases fit TRBD2. V gave up 0 bases and J gave up 6 bases; unmatched junction bases: 11. The CDR3 consists of 18 residues. CDR1 and CDR2 (germline): LGHNA, YSLEER.

The CDR3 sequence: CASSLGPRKGELFF. CDR3 DNA sequence: TGTGCCAGCAGCTTAGGGCCCAGAAAGGGGGAGCTGTTTTTT. The V and J genes are TRBV7-9 and TRBJ2-2; the D is unclear. The CDR3 has 14 amino acids. CDR1 is SEHNR and CDR2 is FQNEAQ in the germline V gene (reference sequence). V lost 1 base and J 8 bases, leaving 11 bases between the germline ends. Complete variable domain (other parts from reference TRBV7-9 and TRBJ2-2): DTGVSQNPRHKITKRGQNVTFRCDPISEHNRLYWYRQTLGQGPEFLTYFQNEAQLEKSRLLSDRFSAERPKGSFSTLEIQRTEQGDSAMYLCASSLGPRKGELFFGEGSRLTVL.

The chain is built from TRBV10-3 and TRBJ2-3; 12 bases are shared with TRBD2. V gave up 4 bases and J gave up 0 bases; unmatched junction bases: 2. This CDR3 spans 16 amino acids. Germline V lookup: CDR1 ENHRY, CDR2 SYGVKD. The CDR3 DNA is TGTGCCATCAGTGGGGGGACTAGCGGGAGCACAGATACGCAGTATTTT. The encoded protein is CAISGGTSGSTDTQYF.

V and J are TRBV20-1 and TRBJ2-3, with a possible D match to TRBD2 (6 bases). The V gene's germline CDR1 is DFQATT and CDR2 SNEGSKA (reference sequence). The CDR3 runs 14 residues. The V and J ends lost 3 bases and 3 bases respectively, with 13 bases between them. The CDR3 sequence: CSASRRGKTDTQYF. The CDR3 bases are TGCAGTGCTAGTCGGCGCGGGAAAACAGATACGCAGTATTTT.

The chain links TRBV6-6 to TRBJ2-3; 9 bases map to TRBD1. The CDR3 consists of 16 residues. Germline assignment: CDR1 MNHNY and CDR2 SVGAGI (reference sequence). The junction had 9 bases not matched to a gene; V was cut back by 7 bases and J by 1 base. In DNA, the CDR3 is TGTGCCAGCAAACAAAGGGACAGGGAGGGCACAGATACGCAGTATTTT. Translated, it gives CASKQRDREGTDTQYF.

The rearrangement uses TRBV9 and TRBJ2-7, with 11 bases lining up with TRBD2. CDR1 SGDLS and CDR2 YYNGEE come from the germline V gene. The length of the CDR3 is 15 residues. V shed 3 bases and J 4 bases; nucleotides not matched to a gene: 6. The CDR3 DNA is TGTGCCAGCAGCGCCTCCGGGACTAGCGGTTACGAGCAGTACTTC. It specifies CASSASGTSGYEQYF.

The chain is built from TRBV5-1 and TRBJ2-2; 8 positions match TRBD1. This CDR3 has 16 amino acids. Germline CDR1 is SGHRS and CDR2 is YFSETQ. J gave up 6 bases and V 2 bases, and 9 bases lay outside the gene matches. This chain's CDR3 is CASSFEGQGGAGELFF. The CDR3 DNA sequence: TGCGCCAGCAGCTTTGAAGGACAGGGTGGTGCCGGGGAGCTGTTTTTT.

The chain employs TRBV30 and TRBJ1-4; 10 positions match TRBD1. The junction had 4 bases not matched to a gene; V was cut back by 3 bases and J by 3 bases. The CDR3 is 15 residues long. Germline-derived CDR1 and CDR2 are GTSNPN and SVGIG (reference sequence). CDR3 DNA: TGTGCCTGGAGAGCAGGACAGGGGGCTAATGAAAAACTGTTTTTT. It codes for CAWRAGQGANEKLFF.

V is TRBV7-3 and J is TRBJ2-5; D is unresolved. Germline lookup yields CDR1 SGHTA and CDR2 FQGTGA. Trimming took off 5 bases at V and 2 bases at J, with 9 bases between the two ends. This CDR3 contains 13 residues. For the CDR3, the DNA is TGTGCCAGCAGCCAGGAACCTCAAGAGACCCAGTACTTC. Translated: CASSQEPQETQYF.

V and J are TRBV4-1 and TRBJ1-3; a weak D match, TRBD1 (5 bases). The V end lost 3 bases, the J end lost 0 bases, and 9 bases lay between the germline ends. The CDR3 totals 15 residues. Per the germline V gene, CDR1 is MGHRA and CDR2 is YSYEKL. The CDR3 bases are TGCGCCAGCAGCCACCGTAGGGGCTCTGGAAACACCATATATTTT. Its translation is CASSHRRGSGNTIYF.

The chain employs TRBV19 and TRBJ2-1; 13 nucleotides agree with TRBD2. The CDR3 totals 15 residues. CDR1 LNHDA and CDR2 SQIVND come from the germline V gene (reference sequence). The J segment lost 7 bases and the V segment lost 5 bases, leaving 5 bases of the junction unmatched. The CDR3 here is CASSPRGLAGNEQFF. CDR3 in DNA: TGTGCCAGTAGTCCTCGGGGACTAGCGGGAAATGAGCAGTTCTTC.

J is TRBJ2-2 and V is TRBV4-2; D ambiguous. This CDR3 is built from 16 residues. V was pared by 4 bases and J by 3 bases, with 15 bases between. The germline CDR1 and CDR2 sequences are LGHNA and YNFKEQ. This CDR3 is CASSLQPGLHTGELFF. The CDR3 nucleotides are TGTGCCAGCAGCCTCCAACCGGGTCTCCACACCGGGGAGCTGTTTTTT.

The genes are TRBV13 and TRBJ2-7; 7 bases are shared with TRBD2. V lost 5 bases and J lost 2; bases outside the gene matches: 12. Germline V gene data show CDR1 as PRHDT and CDR2 as FYEKMQ (reference sequence). This CDR3 is built from 16 residues. The chain's CDR3 is CASSPFRWEGPYEQYF. DNA of the CDR3: TGTGCCAGCAGCCCTTTTAGATGGGAGGGCCCCTACGAGCAGTACTTC.

The chain joins TRBV5-4 to TRBJ2-1; 9 nucleotides align to TRBD2. Per the germline V gene, CDR1 is SGHNT and CDR2 is YYREEE (reference sequence). V gave up 3 bases and J gave up 8 bases; unmatched junction bases: 12. The length of the CDR3 is 16 residues. The CDR3 protein is CASSWGGGRAFDEQFF. The CDR3 DNA reads TGTGCCAGCAGCTGGGGTGGCGGGAGGGCCTTCGATGAGCAGTTCTTC.

The chain recombines TRBV24-1 with TRBJ2-7; weak D call: TRBD2 (6 bases). The CDR3 is 14 amino acids. V gave up 3 bases and J gave up 5 bases, with 13 bases separating them. The germline V gene has CDR1 KGHDR and CDR2 SFDVKD. CDR3 DNA: TGTGCCACCAGTGATCCTGGGGGGATGAACGAGCAGTACTTC. Encoded protein: CATSDPGGMNEQYF.

Here the CDR3 reads CASSPPGGQTYGYTF. As DNA, the CDR3 is TGTGCCAGCTCACCCCCCGGGGGACAGACCTATGGCTACACCTTC. V and J are TRBV18 and TRBJ1-2; TRBD1 agrees at 7 bases. V trimming: 3 bases; J trimming: 4 bases; junction bases outside the gene matches: 8. There are 15 residues in the CDR3. Germline CDR1 and CDR2: KGHSH and LQKENI.

The chain is built from TRBV24-1 and TRBJ1-2, with TRBD1 matching over 7 bases. V lost 3 bases to trimming and J lost 4 bases; unmatched junction nucleotides: 1. Germline V CDR1 and CDR2: KGHDR, SFDVKD. The CDR3 consists of 13 residues. CDR3: CATSDGTAYGYTF. The DNA for the CDR3 is TGTGCCACCAGTGATGGGACAGCCTATGGCTACACCTTC.

The table lists this clone with a few counts. The chain links TRBV6-4 to TRBJ1-5; the D gene is possibly TRBD1 (6 bases). The germline gives CDR1 MRHNA, CDR2 SNTAGT. Trimming shortened V by 3 bases and J by 1 base, and 7 bases separated the two germline ends. The CDR3 consists of 14 residues. The chain's CDR3 is CASSEDSSNQPQHF. DNA of the CDR3: TGTGCCAGCAGTGAGGACAGCAGCAATCAGCCCCAGCATTTT.

The chain combines TRBV19 with TRBJ2-1; TRBD1 matches at 8 bases. The CDR3 covers 15 residues. The V gene end was trimmed by 1 base and the J gene end by 4 bases; junction bases not matched to a gene: 3. Germline V CDR1 and CDR2: LNHDA, SQIVND (reference sequence). The CDR3 loop is CASSIAGTGYNEQFF. CDR3 DNA sequence: TGTGCCAGTAGTATAGCCGGGACAGGTTACAATGAGCAGTTCTTC. Full variable domain (missing parts from reference TRBV19 and TRBJ2-1): DGGITQSPKYLFRKEGQNVTLSCEQNLNHDAMYWYRQDPGQGLRLIYYSQIVNDFQKGDIAEGYSVSREKKESFPLTVTSAQKNPTAFYLCASSIAGTGYNEQFFGPGTRLTVL.

This rearrangement joins TRBV4-2 to TRBJ2-1; D possibly corresponds to TRBD1 (6 bases). V lost 0 bases and J 0 bases, leaving 9 bases between the germline ends. The CDR3 is made up of 16 amino acids. CDR1 LGHNA and CDR2 YNFKEQ come from the germline V gene. CDR3 amino acids: CASSQDDRSSYNEQFF. The CDR3 DNA reads as TGTGCCAGCAGCCAAGATGACAGGAGCTCCTACAATGAGCAGTTCTTC.

The J gene is TRBJ2-3, the V gene TRBV2, with D possibly TRBD2 on 6 matching bases. Trimming took off 7 bases at V and 10 bases at J, with 18 bases between the two ends. Germline-derived CDR1 and CDR2 are SNHLY and FYNNEI. The CDR3 consists of 13 residues. CDR3 coding DNA: TGTGCCAGCACTGGGGATTGGGGCGGGGCGCAGTATTTT. Encoded protein: CASTGDWGGAQYF.

J is TRBJ2-7 and V is TRBV28, with a tentative D call TRBD1 (6 bases). The CDR3 spans 16 residues. Germline CDR1 MDHEN, CDR2 SYDVKM. Trimming shortened V by 6 bases and J by 2 bases, and 20 bases separated the two germline ends. The CDR3 loop reads CASSTGLTGPAYEQYF. The DNA of the CDR3 is TGTGCCAGCAGCACAGGGTTGACAGGCCCCGCCTACGAGCAGTACTTC.